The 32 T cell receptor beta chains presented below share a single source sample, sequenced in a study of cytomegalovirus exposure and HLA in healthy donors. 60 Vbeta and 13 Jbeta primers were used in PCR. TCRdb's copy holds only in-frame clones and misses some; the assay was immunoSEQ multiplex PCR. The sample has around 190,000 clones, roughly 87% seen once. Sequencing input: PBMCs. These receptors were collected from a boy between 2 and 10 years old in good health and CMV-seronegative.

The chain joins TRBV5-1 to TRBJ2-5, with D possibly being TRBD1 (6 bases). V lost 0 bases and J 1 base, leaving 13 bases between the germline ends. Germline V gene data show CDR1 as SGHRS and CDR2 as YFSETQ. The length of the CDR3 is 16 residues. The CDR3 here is CASSLAGQGSQETQYF. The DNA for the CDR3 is TGCGCCAGCAGCTTGGCGGGGCAGGGGTCCCAAGAGACCCAGTACTTC.

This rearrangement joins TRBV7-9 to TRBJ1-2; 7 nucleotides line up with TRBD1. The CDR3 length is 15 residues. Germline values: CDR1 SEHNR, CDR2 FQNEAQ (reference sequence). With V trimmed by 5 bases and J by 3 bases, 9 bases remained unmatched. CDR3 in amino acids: CASSARDRLDYGYTF. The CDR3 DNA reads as TGTGCCAGCAGCGCCCGGGACAGACTAGACTATGGCTACACCTTC.

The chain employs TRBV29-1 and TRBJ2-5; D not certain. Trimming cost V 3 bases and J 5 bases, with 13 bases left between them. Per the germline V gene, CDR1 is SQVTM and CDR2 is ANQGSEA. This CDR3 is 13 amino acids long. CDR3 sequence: CSVEYPMRETQYF. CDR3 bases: TGCAGCGTTGAGTATCCCATGCGGGAGACCCAGTACTTC.

CDR3 region: CASSKLSTDTQYF. In DNA, the CDR3 is TGTGCCAGTAGTAAACTTAGCACAGATACGCAGTATTTT. The V call is TRBV19, the J call TRBJ2-3; D is undetermined. The CDR3 has 13 residues. CDR1 and CDR2 from the germline V gene are LNHDA and SQIVND (reference sequence). V lost 4 bases to trimming and J lost 0 bases, with 5 bases between them.

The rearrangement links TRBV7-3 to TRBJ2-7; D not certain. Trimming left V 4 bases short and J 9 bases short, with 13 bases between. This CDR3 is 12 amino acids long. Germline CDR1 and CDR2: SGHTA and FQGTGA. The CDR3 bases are TGTGCCAGCAGCTCCCCGGGTTCGGGGCAGTACTTC. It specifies CASSSPGSGQYF.

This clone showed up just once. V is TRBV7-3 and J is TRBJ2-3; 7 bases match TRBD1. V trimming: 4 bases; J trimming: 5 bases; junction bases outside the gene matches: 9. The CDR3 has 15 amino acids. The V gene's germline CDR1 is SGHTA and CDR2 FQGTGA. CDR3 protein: CASSSGGQSGDTQYF. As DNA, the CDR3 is TGTGCCAGCAGCTCAGGGGGACAGTCAGGAGATACGCAGTATTTT.

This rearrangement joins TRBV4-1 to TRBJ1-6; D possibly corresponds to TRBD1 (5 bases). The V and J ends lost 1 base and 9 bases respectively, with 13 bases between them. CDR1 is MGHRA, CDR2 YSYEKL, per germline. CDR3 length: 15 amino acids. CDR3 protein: CASSQVGGAVSPLHF. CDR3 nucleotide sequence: TGCGCCAGCAGCCAAGTAGGAGGGGCCGTTTCACCCCTCCACTTT.

DNA for the CDR3: TGCGCCAGCAGGGAGGGACTAGCGGGACCCAATGAGCAGTTCTTC. Protein: CASREGLAGPNEQFF. The chain has TRBV5-1 and TRBJ2-1; 13 bases fit TRBD2. The length of the CDR3 is 15 residues. The junction had 5 bases not matched to a gene; V was cut back by 5 bases and J by 6 bases. The V gene's germline CDR1 is SGHRS and CDR2 YFSETQ.

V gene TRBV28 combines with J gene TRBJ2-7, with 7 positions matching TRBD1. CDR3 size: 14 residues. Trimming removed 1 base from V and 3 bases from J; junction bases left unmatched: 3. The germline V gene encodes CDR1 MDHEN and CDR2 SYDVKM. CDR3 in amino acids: CASSLSGQNYEQYF. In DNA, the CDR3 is TGTGCCAGCAGTTTATCGGGACAGAACTACGAGCAGTACTTC.

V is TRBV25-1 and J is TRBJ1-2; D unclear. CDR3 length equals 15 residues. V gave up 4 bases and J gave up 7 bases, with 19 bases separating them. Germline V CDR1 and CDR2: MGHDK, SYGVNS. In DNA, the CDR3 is TGTGCCAGCAGTGCGACCCCGCGTGAGGGAGGTGGCTACACCTTC. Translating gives CASSATPREGGGYTF.

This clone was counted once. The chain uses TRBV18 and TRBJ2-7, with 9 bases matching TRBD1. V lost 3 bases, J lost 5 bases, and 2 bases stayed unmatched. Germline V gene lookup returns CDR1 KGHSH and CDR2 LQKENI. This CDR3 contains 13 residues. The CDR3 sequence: CASSPGTGNEQYF. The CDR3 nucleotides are TGTGCCAGCTCACCCGGGACAGGGAACGAGCAGTACTTC.

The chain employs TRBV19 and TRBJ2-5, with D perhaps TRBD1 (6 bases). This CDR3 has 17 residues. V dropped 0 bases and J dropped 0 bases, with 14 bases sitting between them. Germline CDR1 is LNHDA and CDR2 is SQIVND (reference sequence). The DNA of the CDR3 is TGTGCCAGTAGTATAGAGCTGGGGACACAATACCAAGAGACCCAGTACTTC. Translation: CASSIELGTQYQETQYF.

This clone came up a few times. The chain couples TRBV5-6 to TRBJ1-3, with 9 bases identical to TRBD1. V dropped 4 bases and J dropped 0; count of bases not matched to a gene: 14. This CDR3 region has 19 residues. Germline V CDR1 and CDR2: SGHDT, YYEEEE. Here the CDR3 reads CASSLIKGQGFPSGNTIYF. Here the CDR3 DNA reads TGTGCCAGCAGCCTGATCAAGGGACAGGGCTTTCCCTCTGGAAACACCATATATTTT.

The CDR3 region is CASSLGSGQHTDTQYF. DNA for the CDR3: TGTGCCAGCAGCTTAGGGTCGGGACAGCACACAGATACGCAGTATTTT. The gene calls are TRBV7-9 and TRBJ2-3, with 7 bases that match TRBD1. The CDR3 extends over 16 amino acids. V shed 1 base, J shed 2 bases, and the junction held 6 bases outside the gene matches. In germline, CDR1 is SEHNR, CDR2 FQNEAQ (reference sequence).

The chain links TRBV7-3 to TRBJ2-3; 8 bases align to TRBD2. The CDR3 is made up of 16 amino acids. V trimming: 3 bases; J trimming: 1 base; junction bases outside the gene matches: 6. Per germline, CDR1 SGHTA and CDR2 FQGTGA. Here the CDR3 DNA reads TGTGCCAGCAGCTTTATAGCGGGAAGGGGCACAGATACGCAGTATTTT. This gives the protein CASSFIAGRGTDTQYF.

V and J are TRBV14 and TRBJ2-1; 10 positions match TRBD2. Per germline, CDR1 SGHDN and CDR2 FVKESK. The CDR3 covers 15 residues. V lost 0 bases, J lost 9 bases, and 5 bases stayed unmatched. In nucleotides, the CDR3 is TGTGCCAGCAGCCAAGAGCTAGCGGGAGTGGGTGAGCAGTTCTTC. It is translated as CASSQELAGVGEQFF. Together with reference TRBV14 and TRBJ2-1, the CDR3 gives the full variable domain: EAGVTQFPSHSVIEKGQTVTLRCDPISGHDNLYWYRRVMGKEIKFLLHFVKESKQDESGMPNNRFLAERTGGTYSTLKVQPAELEDSGVYFCASSQELAGVGEQFFGPGTRLTVL.

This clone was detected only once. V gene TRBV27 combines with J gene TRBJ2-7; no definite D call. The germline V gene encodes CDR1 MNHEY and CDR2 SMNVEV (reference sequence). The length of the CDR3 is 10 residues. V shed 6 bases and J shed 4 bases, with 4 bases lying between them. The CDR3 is CASSYYEQYF. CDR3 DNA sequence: TGTGCCAGCAGCTATTACGAGCAGTACTTC.

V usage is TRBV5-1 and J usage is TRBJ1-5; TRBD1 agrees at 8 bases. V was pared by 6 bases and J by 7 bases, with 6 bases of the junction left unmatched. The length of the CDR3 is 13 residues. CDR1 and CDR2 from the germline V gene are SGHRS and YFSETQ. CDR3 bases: TGCGCCAGCAATTACAGGGGGTTGCAGCCCCAGCATTTT. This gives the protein CASNYRGLQPQHF.

The CDR3 protein is CASSDEGLPGELFF. The CDR3 DNA sequence: TGTGCCAGCAGTGACGAGGGTCTCCCCGGGGAGCTGTTTTTT. The V gene is TRBV6-4, the J gene TRBJ2-2, with D perhaps matching TRBD2 (5 bases). In germline, CDR1 is MRHNA, CDR2 SNTAGT. V lost 2 bases to trimming and J lost 6 bases, with 10 bases between them. This CDR3 spans 14 amino acids.

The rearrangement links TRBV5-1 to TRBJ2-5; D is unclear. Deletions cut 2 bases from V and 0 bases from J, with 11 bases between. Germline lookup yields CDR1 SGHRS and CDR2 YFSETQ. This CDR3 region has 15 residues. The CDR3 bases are TGCGCCAGCAGCTTTTTAAATGACAACCAAGAGACCCAGTACTTC. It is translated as CASSFLNDNQETQYF.

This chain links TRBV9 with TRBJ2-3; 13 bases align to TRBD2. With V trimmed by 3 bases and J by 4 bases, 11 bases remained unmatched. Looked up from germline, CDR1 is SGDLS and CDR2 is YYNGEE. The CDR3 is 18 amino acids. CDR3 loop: CASSGYTLAGGYADTQYF. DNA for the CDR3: TGTGCCAGCAGCGGATATACACTAGCGGGAGGGTATGCAGATACGCAGTATTTT.

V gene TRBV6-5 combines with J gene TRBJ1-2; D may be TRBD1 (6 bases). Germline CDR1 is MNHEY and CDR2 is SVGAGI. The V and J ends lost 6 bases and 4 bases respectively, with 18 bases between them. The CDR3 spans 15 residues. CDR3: CASSRGQGPGYGYTF. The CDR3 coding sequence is TGTGCCAGCAGCCGAGGGCAGGGGCCGGGCTATGGCTACACCTTC.

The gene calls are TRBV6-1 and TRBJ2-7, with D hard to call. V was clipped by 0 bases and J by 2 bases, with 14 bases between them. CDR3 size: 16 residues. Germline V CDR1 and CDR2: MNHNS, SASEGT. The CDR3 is CASSEASADSTYEQYF. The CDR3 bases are TGTGCCAGCAGTGAAGCTTCTGCGGATTCGACCTACGAGCAGTACTTC.

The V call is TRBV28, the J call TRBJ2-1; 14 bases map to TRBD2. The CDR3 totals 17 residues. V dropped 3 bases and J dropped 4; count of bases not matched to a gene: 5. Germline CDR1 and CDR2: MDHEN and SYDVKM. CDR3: CASSFRLAGGIYNEQFF. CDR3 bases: TGTGCCAGCAGTTTCCGACTAGCGGGAGGGATTTACAATGAGCAGTTCTTC.

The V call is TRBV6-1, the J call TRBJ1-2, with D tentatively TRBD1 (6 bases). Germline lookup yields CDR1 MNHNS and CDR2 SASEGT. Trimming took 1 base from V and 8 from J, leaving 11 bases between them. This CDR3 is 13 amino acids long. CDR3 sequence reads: CASSEDWGRGYTF. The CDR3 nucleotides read TGTGCCAGCAGTGAAGACTGGGGGCGCGGCTACACCTTC.

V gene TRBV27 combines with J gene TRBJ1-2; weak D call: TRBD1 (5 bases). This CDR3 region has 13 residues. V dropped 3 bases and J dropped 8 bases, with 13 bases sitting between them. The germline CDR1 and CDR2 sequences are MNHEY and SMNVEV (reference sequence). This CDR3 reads CASSFAGLRGYTF. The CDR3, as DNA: TGTGCCAGCAGTTTCGCAGGGTTGAGGGGCTACACCTTC.

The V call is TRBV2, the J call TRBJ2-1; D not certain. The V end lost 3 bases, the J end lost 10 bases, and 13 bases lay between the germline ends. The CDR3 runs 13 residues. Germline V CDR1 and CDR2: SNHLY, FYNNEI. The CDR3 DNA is TGTGCCAGCAGTGACCCTTCAGTTATCGAGCAGTTCTTC. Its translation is CASSDPSVIEQFF.

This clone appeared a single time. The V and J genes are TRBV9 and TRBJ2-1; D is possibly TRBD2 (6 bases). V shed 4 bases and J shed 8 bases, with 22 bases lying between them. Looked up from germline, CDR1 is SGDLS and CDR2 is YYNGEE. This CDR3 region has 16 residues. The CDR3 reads CASSPIPGKTGDEQFF. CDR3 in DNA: TGTGCCAGCAGCCCTATCCCGGGCAAGACGGGGGATGAGCAGTTCTTC.

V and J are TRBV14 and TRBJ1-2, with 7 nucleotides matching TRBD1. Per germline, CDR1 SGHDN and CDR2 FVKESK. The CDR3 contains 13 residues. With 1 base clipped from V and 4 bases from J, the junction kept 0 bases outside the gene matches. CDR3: CASSQGQGYGYTF. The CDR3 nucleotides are TGTGCCAGCAGCCAAGGACAGGGCTATGGCTACACCTTC.

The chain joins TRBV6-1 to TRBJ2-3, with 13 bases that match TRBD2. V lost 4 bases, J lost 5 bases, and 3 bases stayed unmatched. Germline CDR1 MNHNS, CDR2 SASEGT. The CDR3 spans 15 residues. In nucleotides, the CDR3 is TGTGCCAGCAGTGGACTAGCGGGGGGCAGAGATACGCAGTATTTT. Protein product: CASSGLAGGRDTQYF.

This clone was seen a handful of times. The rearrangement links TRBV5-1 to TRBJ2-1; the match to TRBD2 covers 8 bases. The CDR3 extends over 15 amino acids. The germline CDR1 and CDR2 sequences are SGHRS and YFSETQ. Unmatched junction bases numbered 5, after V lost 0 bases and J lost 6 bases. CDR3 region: CASSLGGAGGNEQFF. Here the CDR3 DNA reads TGCGCCAGCAGCTTGGGGGGGGCGGGGGGCAATGAGCAGTTCTTC.

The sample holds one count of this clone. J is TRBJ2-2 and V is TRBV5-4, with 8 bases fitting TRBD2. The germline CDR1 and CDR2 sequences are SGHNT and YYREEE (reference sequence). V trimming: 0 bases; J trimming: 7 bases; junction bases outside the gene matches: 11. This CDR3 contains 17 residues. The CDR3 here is CASSLDTGRAGFGELFF. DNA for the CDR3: TGTGCCAGCAGCTTGGATACCGGGAGGGCCGGCTTCGGGGAGCTGTTTTTT.